This TCR beta chain was profiled in a study of blood T cell repertoires in COVID-19. Germline CDR1 ENHRY, CDR2 SYGVKD. The V gene end was trimmed by 7 bases and the J gene end by 4 bases; junction bases not matched to a gene: 9. The CDR3 spans 14 residues. Libraries were prepared by immunoSEQ multiplex PCR; TCRdb keeps only in-frame clonotypes and omits some of them. The table lists more than 150,000 clones, roughly 84% of them singletons. This clone was counted a single time. Input material: PBMCs or T cells enriched from blood (not recorded which). This chain uses TRBV10-3 with TRBJ2-7, with TRBD1 identical over 8 bases. The receptor comes from a woman between 45 and 65 years old who had recovered from COVID-19. This CDR3 reads CAITTGTGVYEQYF. The CDR3 nucleotides are TGTGCCATCACTACCGGGACAGGAGTTTACGAGCAGTACTTC.